Below are 20 T cell receptor beta chains sequenced from a single sample in a study of Tregs in tolerant kidney transplant recipients. Assay: immunoSEQ multiplex PCR; the TCRdb copy retains only in-frame clones and omits some. The sample's table shows about 48,000 clones. Material: CD4+ T cells from blood, obtained before the transplant. These receptors were collected from a human donor who received a combined kidney and bone marrow transplant.

Worth noting for this clone: From the germline J gene comes the end of the CDR3, since the read stops 3 residues before it. V and J are TRBV19 and TRBJ1-5; D perhaps matches TRBD1 (5 bases). Germline-derived CDR1 and CDR2 are LNHDA and SQIVND (reference sequence). Trimming took off 0 bases at V and 3 bases at J, with 15 bases between the two ends. The CDR3 consists of 17 residues. The CDR3 loop is CASSIDLSDRLNQPQHF. The CDR3 bases that were read are TGTGCCAGTAGTATAGATCTGTCCGACAGACTCAATCAGCCC.

Concerning this clone: An end of the junction does not agree with germline; a read error may underlie this. The read terminates 3 residues ahead of where the CDR3 ends, so the germline J gene completes it. The chain recombines TRBV5-4 with TRBJ2-3, with 8 nucleotides matching TRBD2. CDR3 size: 16 residues. Germline assignment: CDR1 SGHNT and CDR2 YYREEE (reference sequence). Partial CDR3 DNA: TGTGCCAGCAGCTTAGGGAGTAGCGGGGTCACATATACG. It codes for CASSLGSSGVTYT. The entire CDR3 protein reads CASSLGSSGVTYTQYF.

Comments on this clone: The observed sequence ends 3 residues before the CDR3 terminus, with the missing tail filled in from the germline J gene. The chain has TRBV20-1 and TRBJ2-7; the match to TRBD2 covers 9 bases. CDR3 length: 14 residues. CDR1 and CDR2 (germline): DFQATT, SNEGSKA (reference sequence). With V trimmed by 6 bases and J by 6 bases, 12 bases remained unmatched. Here the CDR3 reads CSARGGDGLSEQYF. Partial CDR3 DNA: TGCAGTGCGCGGGGGGGAGATGGTTTGAGCGAG.

CDR3 DNA, as far as it was read: TGTGCCAGCAGGGTCACAGGCCAAGAGACC. Amino acid sequence: CASRVTGQET. The full CDR3 reads CASRVTGQETQYF. V and J are TRBV5-6 and TRBJ2-5; possibly TRBD1 for D (5 bases). The CDR3 is cut off 3 residues early in the read; its end comes from the germline J gene. Germline CDR1 and CDR2: SGHDT and YYEEEE. Trimming removed 5 bases at V and 1 base at J, with 9 bases between. This CDR3 spans 13 amino acids. The whole variable domain, filled in from reference TRBV5-6 and TRBJ2-5, reads DAGVTQSPTHLIKTRGQQVTLRCSPKSGHDTVSWYQQALGQGPQFIFQYYEEEERQRGNFPDRFSGHQFPNYSSELNVNALLLGDSALYLCASRVTGQETQYFGPGTRLLVL.

Notes on this clone: The read finishes 3 residues shy of the CDR3 end, and the germline J gene is used to complete it. This chain joins TRBV19 and TRBJ1-5, with D uncertain. Trimming cost V 7 bases and J 6 bases, with 10 bases left between them. Germline V gene lookup returns CDR1 LNHDA and CDR2 SQIVND (reference sequence). The CDR3 loop spans 12 amino acids. This CDR3 is CASNLQFQPQHF. Incomplete CDR3 DNA: TGTGCCAGTAACCTACAGTTTCAGCCC.

With regard to this clone: The read finishes 3 residues shy of the CDR3 end, and the germline J gene is used to complete it. V is TRBV19 and J is TRBJ2-1; D is uncertain. Germline CDR1 and CDR2: LNHDA and SQIVND (reference sequence). The CDR3 extends over 15 amino acids. V gave up 4 bases and J gave up 7 bases, with 17 bases separating them. CDR3 protein: CASSKPRPSRNEQFF. The CDR3 bases that were read are TGTGCCAGTAGTAAGCCCCGCCCCTCTCGGAATGAG.

In regard to this clone: Read data end 3 residues before the CDR3 end; the end is taken from the germline J gene. The rearrangement uses TRBV18 and TRBJ1-1; D remains ambiguous. CDR3 length: 13 amino acids. CDR1 is KGHSH, CDR2 LQKENI, per germline. V was clipped by 5 bases and J by 2 bases, with 9 bases between them. The CDR3 bases that were read are TGTGCCAGCTCAAACCAGGAAAACACTGAA. It yields the protein CASSNQENTE. The full CDR3 sequence reads CASSNQENTEAFF. Looking up the rest from reference TRBV18 and TRBJ1-1 gives the full variable domain: NAGVMQNPRHLVRRRGQEARLRCSPMKGHSHVYWYRQLPEEGLKFMVYLQKENIIDESGMPKERFSAEFPKEGPSILRIQQVVRGDSAAYFCASSNQENTEAFFGQGTRLTVV.

The CDR3 sequence: CSARPFQQETQYF. CDR3 bases read: TGCAGTGCTAGGCCCTTTCAGCAAGAGACC. The rearrangement links TRBV20-1 to TRBJ2-5; no firm D call. The read is 3 residues too short to cover the CDR3 end, so that end is filled in from the germline J gene. V was cut by 3 bases and J by 2 bases, with 10 bases left in between. CDR3 size: 13 residues. CDR1 and CDR2 from the germline V gene are DFQATT and SNEGSKA (reference sequence).

About this clone itself: The read ends 3 residues before the CDR3 terminus; that terminus is restored from the germline J gene. The genes are TRBV30 and TRBJ1-1; maybe TRBD1 (6 bases). Looked up from germline, CDR1 is GTSNPN and CDR2 is SVGIG (reference sequence). V gave up 8 bases and J gave up 2 bases, with 18 bases separating them. This CDR3 spans 14 amino acids. This CDR3 is CARRPRGANTEAFF. The sequenced part of the CDR3 DNA is TGTGCCCGTCGCCCCAGGGGAGCTAACACTGAA.

Concerning this clone itself: The sample holds other DNA sequences that translate to the same CDR3. The CDR3 region is CASSPRDRREQETQYF. The CDR3 bases that were read are TGTGCCAGCTCACCGAGGGACAGGCGAGAGCAAGAGACC. The gene calls are TRBV18 and TRBJ2-5, with 8 bases identical to TRBD1. Sequencing ends 3 residues short of the CDR3 end; the germline J gene provides the rest. CDR1 is KGHSH and CDR2 is LQKENI in the germline V gene. The trim removed 3 bases at V and 2 bases at J, leaving 8 bases unmatched. This CDR3 has 16 amino acids.

To note about this clone: The read gets to within 3 residues of the CDR3 end, and the germline J gene fills in the rest. The rearrangement uses TRBV7-9 and TRBJ2-7; D is perhaps TRBD2 (6 bases). The V and J ends lost 1 base and 6 bases respectively, with 16 bases between them. The germline CDR1 and CDR2 sequences are SEHNR and FQNEAQ (reference sequence). The CDR3 runs 15 residues. The sequenced part of the CDR3 DNA is TGTGCCAGCAGCTTAGGGATCGGGGGAGGTGCCGAG. Its protein is CASSLGIGGGAE. The complete CDR3 protein is CASSLGIGGGAEQYF.

With respect to this clone: The read is 3 residues too short to cover the CDR3 end, so that end is filled in from the germline J gene. V and J are TRBV29-1 and TRBJ1-4; D perhaps matches TRBD1 (5 bases). Germline lookup yields CDR1 SQVTM and CDR2 ANQGSEA. With 4 bases removed from V and 4 bases from J, the gap between germline ends came to 7 bases. The CDR3 extends over 12 amino acids. The CDR3 DNA, read in part, is TGCAGCGTTGTCGGGGGTAATGAAAAA. It yields the protein CSVVGGNEK. The whole CDR3 is CSVVGGNEKLFF.

Notes on this clone: The read gets to within 3 residues of the CDR3 end, and the germline J gene fills in the rest. This rearrangement joins TRBV20-1 to TRBJ2-1; TRBD2 matches at 10 bases. The CDR3 is made up of 20 amino acids. V lost 3 bases, J lost 4 bases, and 21 bases stayed unmatched. The V gene's germline CDR1 is DFQATT and CDR2 SNEGSKA (reference sequence). CDR3 DNA (partial): TGCAGTGCTAGGGCGTCGAGAGCGGGAGGGCCTAAGAATGGGTACAATGAG. This sequence encodes CSARASRAGGPKNGYNE. The entire CDR3 protein reads CSARASRAGGPKNGYNEQFF.

Of note for this clone: The observed sequence ends 3 residues before the CDR3 terminus, with the missing tail filled in from the germline J gene. This specimen includes other DNA sequences encoding the same CDR3. J is TRBJ1-1 and V is TRBV5-1; TRBD1 matches 7 bases. The V and J ends lost 3 bases and 1 base, in that order; junction bases with no gene match: 3. The CDR3 consists of 14 residues. CDR1 and CDR2 from the germline V gene are SGHRS and YFSETQ. The CDR3 loop is CASSSGQPNTEAFF. The CDR3 bases that were read are TGCGCCAGCAGCTCGGGACAGCCGAACACTGAA. Together with reference TRBV5-1 and TRBJ1-1, the CDR3 gives the full variable domain: KAGVTQTPRYLIKTRGQQVTLSCSPISGHRSVSWYQQTPGQGLQFLFEYFSETQRNKGNFPGRFSGRQFSNSRSEMNVSTLELGDSALYLCASSSGQPNTEAFFGQGTRLTVV.

With regard to this clone: The read comes to an end 3 residues before the CDR3 does, leaving the germline J gene to fill in the end. V is TRBV23-1 and J is TRBJ2-1, with 9 bases aligning to TRBD2. TRBV23-1 is an open reading frame whose function is uncertain. There are 14 residues in the CDR3. Trimming took 7 bases from V and 4 from J; bases not matched to a gene: 5. Incomplete CDR3 DNA: TGCGCCAGCATGAGGACTAGCGTTTACAATGAG. Its protein product is CASMRTSVYNE. The full CDR3 sequence reads CASMRTSVYNEQFF.

As concerns this clone: Coverage ceases 3 residues before the CDR3 finishes, and the germline J gene fills in the end. The chain carries TRBV20-1 and TRBJ2-1; D not certain. The CDR3 runs 14 residues. Germline CDR1 reads DFQATT; CDR2 reads SNEGSKA (reference sequence). Trimming removed 6 bases at V and 0 bases at J, with 12 bases between. Here the CDR3 reads CSASTYFSYNEQFF. CDR3 DNA (partial): TGCAGTGCCTCGACATACTTCTCCTACAATGAG.

Note on this clone: The read terminates 3 residues before the CDR3 end, so the remaining end is supplied by the germline J gene. V gene TRBV20-1 combines with J gene TRBJ1-1; 7 nucleotides align to TRBD1. The CDR3 is 14 residues long. The germline CDR1 and CDR2 sequences are DFQATT and SNEGSKA (reference sequence). V trimming: 7 bases; J trimming: 7 bases; junction bases outside the gene matches: 15. CDR3 bases read: TGCAGTGTCACGACAGGGAAGAATTTGGGTGAA. As protein: CSVTTGKNLGE. The entire CDR3 sequence reads CSVTTGKNLGEAFF.

Regarding this clone: The CDR3 is cut off 3 residues early in the read; its end comes from the germline J gene. The chain joins TRBV7-3 to TRBJ2-1; 11 nucleotides line up with TRBD2. Germline V gives CDR1 SGHTA, CDR2 FQGTGA. This CDR3 has 13 amino acids. Trimming at V came to 5 bases and at J to 6 bases, leaving 0 bases not matched to a gene. The CDR3 reads CASSTSGSNEQFF. The part of the CDR3 DNA that was read is TGTGCCAGCAGCACTAGCGGGAGCAATGAG. The whole variable domain, remainder taken from reference TRBV7-3 and TRBJ2-1, is GAGVSQTPSNKVTEKGKYVELRCDPISGHTALYWYRQSLGQGPEFLIYFQGTGAADDSGLPNDRFFAVRPEGSVSTLKIQRTERGDSAVYLCASSTSGSNEQFFGPGTRLTVL.

On this clone itself: The CDR3 goes on 3 residues after the read ends, and that part is filled in from the germline J gene. The chain links TRBV20-1 to TRBJ2-4; D may be TRBD1 (6 bases). The CDR3 sequence is 16 residues long. Germline V gene lookup returns CDR1 DFQATT and CDR2 SNEGSKA (reference sequence). The CDR3 spells CSTSSTRDTGRNIQYF. CDR3 DNA (partial): TGCAGCACCTCCTCAACCCGGGACACGGGGCGGAACATT.

Notes on this clone: The read finishes 3 residues shy of the CDR3 end, and the germline J gene is used to complete it. V usage is TRBV14 and J usage is TRBJ1-2, with 8 bases aligning to TRBD1. The CDR3 is 15 amino acids. V lost 4 bases, J lost 2 bases, and 6 bases stayed unmatched. Germline CDR1 SGHDN, CDR2 FVKESK. CDR3 sequence: CASSPRDRRNYGYTF. The DNA read from the CDR3 is TGTGCCAGCAGCCCCCGGGACAGGAGGAACTATGGC.